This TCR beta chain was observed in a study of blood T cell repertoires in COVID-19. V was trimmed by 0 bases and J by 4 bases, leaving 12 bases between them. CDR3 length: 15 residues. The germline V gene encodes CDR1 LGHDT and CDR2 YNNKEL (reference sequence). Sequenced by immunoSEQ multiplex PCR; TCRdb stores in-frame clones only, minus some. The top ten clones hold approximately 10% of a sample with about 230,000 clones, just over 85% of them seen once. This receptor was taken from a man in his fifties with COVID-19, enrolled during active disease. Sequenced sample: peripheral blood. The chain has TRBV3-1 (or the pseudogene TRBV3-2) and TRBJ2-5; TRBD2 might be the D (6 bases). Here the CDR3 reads CASSQDPGAVETQYF. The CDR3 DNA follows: TGTGCCAGCAGCCAAGATCCGGGAGCGGTAGAGACCCAGTACTTC.